This T cell receptor (beta chain) derives from a study of T cell repertoires in cytomegalovirus infection. Study-level background: It can be stated that public TCR beta signatures indicated CMV infection as well as a matching HLA type.

TCRdb reprocessed the reads with MiXCR, giving one entry per CDR3 protein. The sample contains roughly 110,000 distinct CDR3 sequences, over 30% of which appear only once. Study findings and constraints: There were HLA-C-restricted CMV-specific TCR beta clonotypes dominating the ex vivo response. Identification of carriers of CMV plus the relevant HLA was achieved through cumulative public TCR beta family frequency.

To note about this clonotype: The antigen remains unidentified.

The CDR3 sequence is 15 residues long. The germline gives CDR1 LNHDA, CDR2 SQIVND (reference sequence). V shed 3 bases and J shed 1 base, with 13 bases lying between them. The clonotype was recovered from a human donor in good health (CMV status not recorded). Some clones in this sample may be carry-over from other donors' samples. This specimen was CD8+ T cells from cultured PBMCs, taken from culture after CMV antigen stimulation. This chain links TRBV19 with TRBJ2-7, with no clear D. The CDR3 is CASSITETGSYEQYF. The CDR3 coding sequence is TGTGCCAGTAGTATTACAGAAACCGGGTCCTACGAGCAGTACTTC.